This T cell receptor beta chain was profiled in a study of T cell responses to AZD1222 COVID-19 vaccine. General study points: With dominance at 160-218 and 743-854, vaccine-associated CD4 TCRs spanned spike.

Germline lookup yields CDR1 SQVTM and CDR2 ANQGSEA. V shed 4 bases and J 7 bases; nucleotides not matched to a gene: 5. The CDR3 runs 13 residues. In this sample, this clone turned up a few times. What it binds is unknown. Clones were sequenced by immunoSEQ multiplex PCR, and TCRdb holds only the in-frame ones, with some missing. The profile covers 130,000 to 150,000 clones, with around nine tenths appearing a single time and 4% to 6% taken by the ten largest. This receptor was taken from an adult in good health. Source: peripheral blood, taken on day 0 of AZD1222 vaccination. The chain couples TRBV29-1 to TRBJ2-7; TRBD2 agrees at 12 bases. The CDR3 loop is CSVVTSGREEQYF. CDR3 DNA: TGCAGCGTTGTGACTAGCGGGAGAGAAGAGCAGTACTTC.